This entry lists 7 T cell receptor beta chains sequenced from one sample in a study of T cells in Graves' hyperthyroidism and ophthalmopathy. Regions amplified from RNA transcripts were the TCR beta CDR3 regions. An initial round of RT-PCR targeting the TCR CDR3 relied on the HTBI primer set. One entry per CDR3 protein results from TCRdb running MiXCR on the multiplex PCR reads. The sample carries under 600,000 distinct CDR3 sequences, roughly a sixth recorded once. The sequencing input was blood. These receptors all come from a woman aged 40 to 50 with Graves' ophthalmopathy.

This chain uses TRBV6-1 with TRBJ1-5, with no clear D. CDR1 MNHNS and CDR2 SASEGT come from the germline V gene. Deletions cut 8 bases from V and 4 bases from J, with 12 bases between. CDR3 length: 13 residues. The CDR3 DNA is TGTGCCAGCCGGGCCGCCAGAAATCAGCCCCAGCATTTT. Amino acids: CASRAARNQPQHF.

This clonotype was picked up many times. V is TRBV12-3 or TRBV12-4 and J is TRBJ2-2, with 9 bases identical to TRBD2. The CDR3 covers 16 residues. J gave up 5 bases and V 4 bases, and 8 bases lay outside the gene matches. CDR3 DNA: TGTGCCAGCAGTTCCCCGGCGGGGGGGCGGACCGGGGAGCTGTTTTTT. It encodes CASSSPAGGRTGELFF.

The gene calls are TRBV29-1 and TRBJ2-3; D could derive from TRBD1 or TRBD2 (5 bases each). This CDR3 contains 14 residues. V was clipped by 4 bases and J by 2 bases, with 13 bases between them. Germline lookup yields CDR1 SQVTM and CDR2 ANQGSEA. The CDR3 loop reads CSVGPGTTTDTQYF. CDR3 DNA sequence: TGCAGCGTTGGCCCCGGGACCACCACAGATACGCAGTATTTT.

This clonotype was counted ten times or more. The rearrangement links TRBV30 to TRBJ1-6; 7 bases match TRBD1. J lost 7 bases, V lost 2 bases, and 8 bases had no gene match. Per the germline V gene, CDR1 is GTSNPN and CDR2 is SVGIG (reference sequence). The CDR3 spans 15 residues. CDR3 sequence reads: CAWSSRGSRNSPLHF. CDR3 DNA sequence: TGTGCCTGGAGTTCCAGGGGGAGCAGGAATTCACCCCTCCACTTT.

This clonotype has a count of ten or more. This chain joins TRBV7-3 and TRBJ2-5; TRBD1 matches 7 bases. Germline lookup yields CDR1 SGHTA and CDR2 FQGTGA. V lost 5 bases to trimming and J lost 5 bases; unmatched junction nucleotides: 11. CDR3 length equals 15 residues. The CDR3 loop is CASSPSGTVVETQYF. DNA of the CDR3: TGTGCCAGCAGCCCATCCGGGACAGTTGTCGAGACCCAGTACTTC.

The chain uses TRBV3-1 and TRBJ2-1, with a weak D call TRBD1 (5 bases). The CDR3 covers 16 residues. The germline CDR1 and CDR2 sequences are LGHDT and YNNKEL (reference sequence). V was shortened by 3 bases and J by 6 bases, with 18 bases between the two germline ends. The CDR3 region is CASSQPQAPRGNEQFF. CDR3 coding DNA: TGTGCCAGCAGCCAGCCCCAAGCGCCAAGGGGCAATGAGCAGTTCTTC.

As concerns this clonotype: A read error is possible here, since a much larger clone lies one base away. As DNA, the CDR3 is TGTGCCAGCAAGGGAGATACGCAGTATTTT. Protein sequence: CASKGDTQYF. This chain joins TRBV5-6 and TRBJ2-3; D unresolved. V lost 6 bases to trimming and J lost 5 bases, with 4 bases between them. Germline lookup yields CDR1 SGHDT and CDR2 YYEEEE. The CDR3 is 10 amino acids.